The clone carrying this T cell receptor (beta chain) came up a few times. The antigen is not known. Time point noted: newly diagnosed GD, antithyroid drugs for less than 3 months. PBMC RNA served as the TCR library source. The CDR3 runs to 14 residues. Trimming removed 6 bases from V and 8 bases from J; junction bases left unmatched: 8. Per the germline V gene, CDR1 is LNHDA and CDR2 is SQIVND (reference sequence). The entry originates in a study of regulatory T cells in long-lasting Graves disease. The authors built TCR beta libraries using iRepertoire HTBI primers and Arm-PCR of CDR3 regions. TCRdb independently ran MiXCR on the multiplex PCR reads; one entry per CDR3 protein. The sample contains 440,000 or so distinct CDR3 sequences, about 15% of which appear only once. Study findings and constraints: Newly diagnosed patients had higher TCR diversity than persistent Graves' patients did.

These data were also filed under a second study, of T cells in Graves' hyperthyroidism and ophthalmopathy. That source adds: The HTBI set primed first-round TCR CDR3 RT-PCR.

Sample: peripheral blood mononuclear cells (PBMCs), taken at new diagnosis, from a patient treated with antithyroid drugs. The TCR sequence derives from a woman aged 25 to 45 with Graves disease. The J gene is TRBJ2-1, the V gene TRBV19; 9 bases are shared with TRBD1. The CDR3 DNA sequence: TGTGCCAGTAGATTACAGGGGGCGGTGGATGAGCAGTTCTTC. This encodes CASRLQGAVDEQFF.